This T cell receptor beta chain was sequenced during a study of blood T cell repertoires in COVID-19. Looking at the study overall: Acute and convalescent COVID-19 samples came from the United States, Italy and Spain.

Original processing methods: Counts of nucleated cells, estimated from reference gene primer amplification, were obtained. Only in-frame clones appear in the TCRdb table, and some are missing; sequencing was by immunoSEQ multiplex PCR. That table gives V, J and clone size, and the DNA gave D and trimming. This sample yields about 160,000 clones, of which over 75% are seen a single time; more than 6.5% belongs to the top ten. The CDR3 totals 19 residues. Germline trimming cut 2 bases from V and 0 bases from J; bases unmatched to any gene: 12. Participants reported their clinical history, and cohort assignment relied on those reports.

Sequencing was performed on PBMCs or T cells enriched from blood (not recorded which). The chain joins TRBV5-3 to TRBJ1-5; TRBD1 aligns across 9 bases. TRBV5-3 is designated an ORF whose function remains uncertain. This clonotype originated in a woman aged 50 to 60 who had recovered from COVID-19. CDR3 nucleotides: TGTGCCAGAAGCTTAACGGGAGGGTGGACAGGGGATAGCAATCAGCCCCAGCATTTT. Amino acids: CARSLTGGWTGDSNQPQHF.